This TCR beta chain was sequenced in a study of T-cell memory formation after mild COVID-19. For this clonotype: Antigen specificity is unknown.

Study conclusions and caveats: CD4+ clones that contracted lay mainly in CM and EM; CD8+ ones lay in EMRA.

The CDR3 has 16 amino acids. After removal of 2 bases from V and 2 bases from J, the junction contained 8 bases not matched to a gene. Germline V gives CDR1 MNHEY, CDR2 SVGEGT. TCRdb called the 5' RACE reads again in MiXCR, with one record for every CDR3 protein. The profile covers roughly 480,000 distinct CDR3 sequences, with around 25% appearing a single time and approximately 13% taken by the ten largest. This chain connects TRBV6-2 or TRBV6-3 to TRBJ2-7; TRBD2 aligns across 8 bases. This clonotype was obtained from an adult woman who had mild COVID-19 (a few samples of this study predate the infection). Cell type and time point are not known. What was sequenced was PBMCs or a T cell subset sorted from them (not recorded which). This CDR3 is CASSYSKRESPYEQYF. CDR3 coding DNA: TGTGCCAGCAGTTACAGCAAGCGGGAGTCCCCCTACGAGCAGTACTTC.